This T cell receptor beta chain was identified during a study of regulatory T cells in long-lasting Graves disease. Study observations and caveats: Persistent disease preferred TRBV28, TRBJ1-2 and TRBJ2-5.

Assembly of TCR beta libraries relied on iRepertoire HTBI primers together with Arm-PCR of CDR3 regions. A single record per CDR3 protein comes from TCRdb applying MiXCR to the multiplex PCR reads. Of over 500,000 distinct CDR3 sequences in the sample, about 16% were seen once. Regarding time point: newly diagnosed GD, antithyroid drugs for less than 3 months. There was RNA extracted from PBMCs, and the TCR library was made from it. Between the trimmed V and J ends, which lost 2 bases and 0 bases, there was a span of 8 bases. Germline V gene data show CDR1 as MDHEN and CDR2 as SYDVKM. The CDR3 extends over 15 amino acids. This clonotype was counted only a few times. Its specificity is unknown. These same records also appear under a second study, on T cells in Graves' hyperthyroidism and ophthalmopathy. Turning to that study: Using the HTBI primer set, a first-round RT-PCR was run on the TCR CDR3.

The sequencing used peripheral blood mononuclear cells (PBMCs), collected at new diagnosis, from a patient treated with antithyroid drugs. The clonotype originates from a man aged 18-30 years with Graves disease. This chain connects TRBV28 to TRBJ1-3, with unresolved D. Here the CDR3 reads CASSLKTLSGNTIYF. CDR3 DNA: TGTGCCAGCAGTTTAAAGACACTCTCTGGAAACACCATATATTTT.